The next 6 T cell receptor beta chains were all read from a single sample in a study of somatic mutations in cytotoxic T cells in rheumatoid arthritis. Generated by immunoSEQ multiplex PCR, the TCRdb table keeps only in-frame clones and is missing some. The data show around 24,000 clones, around 80% seen once. Specimen: CD8+ T cells sorted from blood. Receptors originate from a man aged 50 to 59 in good health.

This sequence joins TRBV13 and TRBJ1-5; a weak D match, TRBD1 (5 bases). Trimming took off 2 bases at V and 2 bases at J, with 7 bases between the two ends. This CDR3 is built from 14 residues. CDR1 PRHDT and CDR2 FYEKMQ come from the germline V gene (reference sequence). The CDR3 bases are TGTGCCAGCAGCTTATCGGGGGGCAATCAGCCCCAGCATTTT. Translation gives CASSLSGGNQPQHF.

V gene TRBV5-1 combines with J gene TRBJ2-1, with 12 bases that match TRBD2. V lost 4 bases, J lost 9 bases, and 5 bases stayed unmatched. This CDR3 is built from 14 residues. Germline V gene lookup returns CDR1 SGHRS and CDR2 YFSETQ. CDR3 loop: CASSVGLAGLEQFF. DNA for the CDR3: TGCGCCAGCAGCGTAGGACTAGCGGGACTTGAGCAGTTCTTC.

V gene TRBV15 combines with J gene TRBJ1-2; 11 bases fit TRBD1. CDR3 length: 14 residues. V dropped 3 bases and J dropped 11; count of bases not matched to a gene: 8. Germline V gives CDR1 LNHNV, CDR2 YYDKDF (reference sequence). This CDR3 reads CATSREDRGRGYTF. Written as DNA, the CDR3 is TGTGCCACCAGCAGGGAGGACAGGGGGCGCGGGTACACCTTC.

This clone was recorded a few times. This sequence joins TRBV5-5 and TRBJ2-7; D is uncertain. The V end was cut by 0 bases, the J end by 2 bases, with 9 bases between. Germline CDR1 is SGHKS and CDR2 is YYEKEE (reference sequence). CDR3 size: 14 residues. DNA of the CDR3: TGTGCCAGCAGCTTGGATTACGGGCCCTACGAGCAGTACTTC. Translation: CASSLDYGPYEQYF.

The chain employs TRBV7-6 and TRBJ2-5, with 8 bases lining up with TRBD2. Germline V lookup: CDR1 SGHVS, CDR2 FNYEAQ. The V segment lost 1 base and the J segment 1 base; nucleotides outside the gene matches: 14. The CDR3 sequence is 19 residues long. This CDR3 is CASSLVGGGRAGAQETQYF. The CDR3 DNA follows: TGTGCCAGCAGCTTAGTAGGCGGGGGGCGAGCGGGAGCCCAAGAGACCCAGTACTTC.

V is TRBV11-3 and J is TRBJ2-1; the D is unclear. The ends were cut back, 3 bases at V and 5 bases at J, with 5 bases in the middle. Germline CDR1 is SGHNT and CDR2 is YENEEA. The CDR3 extends over 12 amino acids. The CDR3 loop reads CASSFPDNEQFF. In DNA, the CDR3 is TGTGCCAGCAGCTTCCCCGACAATGAGCAGTTCTTC.